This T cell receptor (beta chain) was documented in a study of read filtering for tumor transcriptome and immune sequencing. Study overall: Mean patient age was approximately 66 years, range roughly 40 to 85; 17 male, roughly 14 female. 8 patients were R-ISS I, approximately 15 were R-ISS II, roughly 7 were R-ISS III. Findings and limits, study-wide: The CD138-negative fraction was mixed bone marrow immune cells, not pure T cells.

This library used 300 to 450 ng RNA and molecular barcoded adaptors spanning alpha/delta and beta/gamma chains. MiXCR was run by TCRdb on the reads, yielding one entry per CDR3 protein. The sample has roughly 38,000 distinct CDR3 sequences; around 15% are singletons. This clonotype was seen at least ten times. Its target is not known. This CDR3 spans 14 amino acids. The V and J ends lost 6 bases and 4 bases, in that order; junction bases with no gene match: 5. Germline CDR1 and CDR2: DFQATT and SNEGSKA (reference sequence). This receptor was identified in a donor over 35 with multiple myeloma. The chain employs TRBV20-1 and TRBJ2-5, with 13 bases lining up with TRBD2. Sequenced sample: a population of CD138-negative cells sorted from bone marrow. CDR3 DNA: TGCAGTGCGAGGACTAGCGGGAGAGGAGAGACCCAGTACTTC. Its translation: CSARTSGRGETQYF.